The entry that follows covers one T cell receptor (beta chain) sequence. Its target is unknown. Germline V lookup: CDR1 MGHDK, CDR2 SYGVNS. CDR3 length: 14 amino acids. J was trimmed by 4 bases and V by 6 bases; bases with no gene match: 5. This entry is derived from a study of beta chain features in type 1 diabetes. Study-wide findings and caveats: Among all four CD4+ subsets, Type 1 diabetes patients had TCRB CDR3s that were moderately but significantly shorter.

Since all of the isolated RNA was reverse transcribed, expressed TCRB transcripts were what got sequenced. Repertoires were generated with immunoSEQ multiplex PCR, while TCRdb's copy carries only in-frame clones and drops some. The top ten hold about 0.13% of the sample, which has roughly 50,000 clones, roughly 45% seen once. This clonotype was sampled from a man aged 25-40 years with type 1 diabetes. The chain combines TRBV25-1 with TRBJ1-2, with 10 positions matching TRBD1. Specimen: stem cell memory CD4+ T cells from blood. CDR3 sequence: CASSPTGGGYGYTF. The CDR3 DNA is TGTGCCAGCAGCCCGACAGGGGGCGGCTATGGCTACACCTTC.